One sample yielded the 27 T cell receptor beta chains listed below, sequenced in a study of graft-versus-host responses after intestinal transplantation. Some clones are missing from TCRdb's copy, which holds only in-frame ones; the method was immunoSEQ multiplex PCR. The sample consists of about 15,000 clones, approximately 33% of them appearing once. Here the sequenced sample was alloreactive CD4+ T cells from a mixed lymphocyte reaction culture, taken before intestinal transplant. Subset indicated: CFSE-low proliferating T cells sorted from roughly six-day pre-transplant mixed lymphocyte reaction (GvH or HvG direction). These TCRs come from a human patient who received an intestinal transplant.

This clone was found a few times. The V call is TRBV6-6, the J call TRBJ2-7, with no clear D. Germline lookup yields CDR1 MNHNY and CDR2 SVGAGI (reference sequence). This CDR3 has 14 residues. V was shortened by 6 bases and J by 0 bases, with 12 bases between the two germline ends. The CDR3 DNA follows: TGTGCCAGCAGGCGCTTAGGCAGCTCCTACGAGCAGTACTTC. This sequence encodes CASRRLGSSYEQYF.

Relative to its sample, this clone is medium-sized. The gene calls are TRBV5-1 and TRBJ2-2; 8 bases align to TRBD1. CDR3 length equals 14 residues. The trim removed 7 bases at V and 6 bases at J, leaving 8 bases unmatched. Germline CDR1 and CDR2: SGHRS and YFSETQ. The CDR3 region is CASYLTGEAGELFF. The CDR3 bases are TGCGCCAGCTATTTGACAGGGGAGGCCGGGGAGCTGTTTTTT.

This clone has a handful of counts. CDR3 bases: TGTGCCAGCAGTCCTGGACAGGGCGCCTACGAGCAGTACTTC. It translates to CASSPGQGAYEQYF. V gene TRBV2 combines with J gene TRBJ2-7; 8 bases agree with TRBD1. J lost 2 bases, V lost 5 bases, and 5 bases had no gene match. There are 14 residues in the CDR3. Germline V gives CDR1 SNHLY, CDR2 FYNNEI.

The rearrangement uses TRBV27 and TRBJ1-2; tentatively, D is TRBD1 (6 bases). Germline V gives CDR1 MNHEY, CDR2 SMNVEV (reference sequence). Trimming pared 2 bases from V and 3 bases from J, leaving 7 bases between. The CDR3 extends over 13 amino acids. CDR3 sequence (DNA): TGTGCCAGCAGTTTACGACAGGACTATGGCTACACCTTC. Its protein product is CASSLRQDYGYTF.

This clone was counted a few times. CDR3: CASSYSGGGKNIQYF. CDR3 nucleotide sequence: TGTGCCAGCAGTTATAGCGGGGGGGGCAAAAACATTCAGTACTTC. The chain recombines TRBV2 with TRBJ2-4, with 11 bases fitting TRBD2. CDR3 length: 15 residues. V was clipped by 5 bases and J by 3 bases; unmatched bases: 3. The germline CDR1 and CDR2 sequences are SNHLY and FYNNEI.

Relative to its sample, this clone is medium-sized (0.01 to 0.1%). The J gene is TRBJ1-4, the V gene TRBV12-5; TRBD1 is a possible D gene (5 bases). The ends were cut back, 2 bases at V and 4 bases at J, with 8 bases in the middle. Germline assignment: CDR1 LGHNT and CDR2 FRNRAP. The CDR3 contains 14 residues. In DNA form, the CDR3 reads TGTGCTAGTGGTTTGACAGGCCTTAATGAAAAACTGTTTTTT. Its translation: CASGLTGLNEKLFF.

V is TRBV6-9 and J is TRBJ1-6; D gene unclear. The CDR3 spans 12 residues. Germline V gene lookup returns CDR1 MNHGY and CDR2 SVAAGI. The V and J ends lost 3 bases and 7 bases respectively, with 4 bases between them. The CDR3 reads CASSYSNSPLHF. The CDR3 DNA is TGTGCCAGCAGTTACTCGAATTCACCCCTCCACTTT.

The chain links TRBV6-5 to TRBJ2-3, with D tentatively TRBD1 (6 bases). In germline, CDR1 is MNHEY, CDR2 SVGAGI. CDR3 length: 14 amino acids. V was shortened by 5 bases and J by 5 bases, with 14 bases between the two germline ends. CDR3 sequence reads: CASSVNRVGDTQYF. CDR3 coding DNA: TGTGCCAGCAGTGTTAACAGGGTTGGAGATACGCAGTATTTT.

This clone was recorded a few times. CDR3 DNA sequence: TGTGCCAGCAGCTTAAGGCGGGGGGAGAGGGGCCAAGAGACCCAGTACTTC. As protein: CASSLRRGERGQETQYF. This chain connects TRBV11-2 to TRBJ2-5; 8 bases match TRBD2. After removal of 2 bases from V and 1 base from J, the junction contained 9 bases not matched to a gene. Germline lookup yields CDR1 SGHAT and CDR2 FQNNGV. The CDR3 is made up of 17 amino acids.

V and J are TRBV7-6 and TRBJ2-3; 8 bases align to TRBD2. J gave up 6 bases and V 5 bases, and 13 bases lay outside the gene matches. The germline gives CDR1 SGHVS, CDR2 FNYEAQ. This CDR3 comprises 16 residues. The DNA of the CDR3 is TGTGCCAGCAGCCTCCGAGCGGGGGCCCAGGGGGATACGCAGTATTTT. Translating it yields CASSLRAGAQGDTQYF.

The table lists this clone with a few counts. The genes are TRBV5-6 and TRBJ1-6; 10 bases are shared with TRBD1. The trim removed 1 base at V and 8 bases at J, leaving 3 bases unmatched. Per the germline V gene, CDR1 is SGHDT and CDR2 is YYEEEE. This CDR3 region has 15 residues. CDR3 loop: CASSLFGTGDSPLHF. For the CDR3, the DNA is TGTGCCAGCAGCTTGTTTGGGACAGGGGATTCACCCCTCCACTTT.

V usage is TRBV7-3 and J usage is TRBJ2-6, with 10 bases that match TRBD1. V gave up 4 bases and J gave up 4 bases; unmatched junction bases: 4. CDR1 is SGHTA, CDR2 FQGTGA, per germline. This CDR3 region has 16 residues. The CDR3 coding sequence is TGTGCCAGCAGCTCGGGACAGGGGAGAGGGGCCAACGTCCTGACTTTC. This gives the protein CASSSGQGRGANVLTF.

The chain carries TRBV29-1 and TRBJ2-1, with TRBD2 matching 7 bases. The V gene's germline CDR1 is SQVTM and CDR2 ANQGSEA. The V gene end was trimmed by 6 bases and the J gene end by 7 bases; junction bases not matched to a gene: 12. The CDR3 length is 14 residues. The CDR3 reads CSVSLRLARNEQFF. The CDR3 nucleotides read TGCAGCGTAAGCCTACGACTAGCACGGAATGAGCAGTTCTTC.

This chain joins TRBV5-4 and TRBJ1-2; 8 bases are a match to TRBD1. In germline, CDR1 is SGHNT, CDR2 YYREEE (reference sequence). The CDR3 is 14 residues long. J gave up 6 bases and V 0 bases, and 4 bases lay outside the gene matches. The CDR3 loop reads CASSLVTGENGYTF. The CDR3 coding sequence is TGTGCCAGCAGCTTGGTGACAGGGGAAAATGGCTACACCTTC.

The V and J genes are TRBV4-1 and TRBJ2-1; no clear D. Germline V CDR1 and CDR2: MGHRA, YSYEKL. The CDR3 consists of 14 residues. V dropped 1 base and J dropped 10 bases, with 14 bases sitting between them. This chain's CDR3 is CASSQVGLRGEQFF. CDR3 nucleotides: TGCGCCAGCAGCCAAGTTGGTCTCCGTGGGGAGCAGTTCTTC.

The CDR3 loop reads CASSLRFPRTSGNTIYF. DNA of the CDR3: TGTGCCAGCAGCTTACGTTTCCCTCGGACATCAGGAAACACCATATATTTT. The chain recombines TRBV11-2 with TRBJ1-3; perhaps TRBD1 as D (5 bases). V lost 2 bases, J lost 4 bases, and 18 bases lay in between. The germline gives CDR1 SGHAT, CDR2 FQNNGV. CDR3 size: 17 residues.

This clone was counted a single time. This sequence joins TRBV7-8 and TRBJ2-7; the D gene is possibly TRBD1 (5 bases). Germline V lookup: CDR1 SGHVS, CDR2 FQNEAQ. V gave up 2 bases and J gave up 3 bases, with 8 bases separating them. The CDR3 covers 13 residues. CDR3 region: CASSLPTGYEQYF. The CDR3 bases are TGTGCCAGCAGCTTACCTACAGGCTACGAGCAGTACTTC. The full variable domain, its missing parts supplied by reference TRBV7-8 and TRBJ2-7, is GAGVSQSPRYKVAKRGQDVALRCDPISGHVSLFWYQQALGQGPEFLTYFQNEAQLDKSGLPSDRFFAERPEGSVSTLKIQRTQQEDSAVYLCASSLPTGYEQYFGPGTRLTVT.

This rearrangement joins TRBV27 to TRBJ2-5; 7 nucleotides match TRBD2. Germline lookup yields CDR1 MNHEY and CDR2 SMNVEV (reference sequence). The CDR3 consists of 13 residues. Trimming cost V 8 bases and J 5 bases; bases outside gene matches: 8. In nucleotides, the CDR3 is TGTGCCAGCCGACTAGCCGGGATCGAGACCCAGTACTTC. Translation gives CASRLAGIETQYF.

The chain is built from TRBV29-1 and TRBJ1-2; 10 nucleotides agree with TRBD1. CDR1 and CDR2 (germline): SQVTM, ANQGSEA. J was trimmed by 4 bases and V by 5 bases; bases with no gene match: 10. This CDR3 contains 15 residues. The CDR3 region has the DNA TGCAGCGTTATAGGGGACAGGGGAGGACCCTATGGCTACACCTTC. Protein product: CSVIGDRGGPYGYTF.

The gene calls are TRBV5-1 and TRBJ2-5, with D perhaps given as TRBD1 or TRBD2 (7 bases each). Per the germline V gene, CDR1 is SGHRS and CDR2 is YFSETQ. The CDR3 loop spans 16 amino acids. Trimming removed 0 bases from V and 2 bases from J, with 14 bases in between. The CDR3 DNA reads as TGCGCCAGCAGCTTGGGGCCCCAGGGGGGGCAAGAGACCCAGTACTTC. This encodes CASSLGPQGGQETQYF.

This clone was counted a few times. CDR3 in DNA: TGTGCCAGCAGCTTGGTCGGCAGGTCCTACTATGGCTACACCTTC. This codes for CASSLVGRSYYGYTF. This chain joins TRBV5-4 and TRBJ1-2; unclear D gene. Germline assignment: CDR1 SGHNT and CDR2 YYREEE (reference sequence). This CDR3 is built from 15 residues. V dropped 0 bases and J dropped 3 bases, with 12 bases sitting between them.

The chain links TRBV11-2 to TRBJ1-1; maybe TRBD1 (6 bases). With 5 bases removed from V and 1 base from J, the gap between germline ends came to 20 bases. The CDR3 length is 17 residues. Germline V gene data show CDR1 as SGHAT and CDR2 as FQNNGV. CDR3 nucleotides: TGTGCCAGCAGCGACAGGCCCTACTCTGATAGGAACACTGAAGCTTTCTTT. Protein sequence: CASSDRPYSDRNTEAFF.

Note on this clone: The germline gene is not matched at one end of the junction; a read error may be the cause. The gene calls are TRBV7-9 and TRBJ1-1, with D hard to call. The CDR3 spans 10 residues. Germline V CDR1 and CDR2: SEHNR, FQNEAQ (reference sequence). DNA for the CDR3: TGTGCCAGCAGCTTATCCGTGACGGAATTT. Translated, it gives CASSLSVTEF.

V is TRBV29-1 and J is TRBJ1-2; no clear D. Germline V gives CDR1 SQVTM, CDR2 ANQGSEA. This CDR3 contains 12 residues. V gave up 4 bases and J gave up 4 bases, with 10 bases separating them. CDR3 protein: CSVAWGFYGYTF. The CDR3 DNA sequence: TGCAGCGTTGCTTGGGGATTCTATGGCTACACCTTC.

This clone is termed medium-sized. This chain links TRBV2 with TRBJ2-7; D may be TRBD1 or TRBD2 (5 bases each). CDR1 and CDR2 (germline): SNHLY, FYNNEI. The V end was cut by 6 bases, the J end by 0 bases, with 12 bases between. This CDR3 is built from 14 residues. The CDR3 protein is CASRKGTLSYEQYF. Written as DNA, the CDR3 is TGTGCCAGCAGGAAAGGGACCCTCTCCTACGAGCAGTACTTC.

This rearrangement joins TRBV7-9 to TRBJ2-5; D unclear. The assigned J gene may be wrong: the sequence end matches TRBJ2-7 better. This CDR3 is built from 13 residues. The germline V gene encodes CDR1 SEHNR and CDR2 FQNEAQ (reference sequence). In DNA form, the CDR3 reads TGTGCCAGCAGCTTAGGTAGCTTTTACGAGCAGTACTTC. This translates into CASSLGSFYEQYF.

The CDR3 bases are TGTGCCAGCACGGGCTACAATGAGCAGTTCTTC. Its translation is CASTGYNEQFF. The chain links TRBV6-5 to TRBJ2-1; D uncertain. This CDR3 spans 11 amino acids. The germline V gene has CDR1 MNHEY and CDR2 SVGAGI. Trimming left V 7 bases short and J 3 bases short, with 4 bases between.